These 32 T cell receptor beta chains share one sample of origin, sequenced in a study of shared clonotypes between healthy human individuals. The assay was immunoSEQ multiplex PCR, and TCRdb's table has in-frame clones only and misses some. The sample lists 2 million to 2.5 million clones; 80% to 95% were seen once. Sequencing input: naive CD4+ T cells from PBMCs. Subset given: CD45RA+ positively selected. The receptors come from a man younger than 35 in good health. Some clones in this sample may be carry-over from other donors' samples.

Only a few counts were recorded for this clone. V gene TRBV28 combines with J gene TRBJ1-1; D ambiguous. V gave up 8 bases and J gave up 7 bases, with 17 bases separating them. The CDR3 is 13 amino acids. Germline values: CDR1 MDHEN, CDR2 SYDVKM. CDR3 sequence (DNA): TGTGCCAGCGCTGAACCCGGGTTTGGTGAAGCTTTCTTT. Its protein is CASAEPGFGEAFF.

This clone was seen only a few times. This chain links TRBV19 with TRBJ2-2; D gene ambiguous. Germline-derived CDR1 and CDR2 are LNHDA and SQIVND (reference sequence). This CDR3 contains 13 residues. V was pared by 10 bases and J by 6 bases, with 15 bases between. The CDR3 loop is CATVRSRSGELFF. The CDR3 DNA is TGTGCCACAGTCAGAAGTAGATCCGGGGAGCTGTTTTTT.

The chain recombines TRBV7-8 with TRBJ2-1; D is undetermined. The length of the CDR3 is 12 residues. V lost 3 bases and J 8 bases, leaving 8 bases between the germline ends. Germline CDR1 and CDR2: SGHVS and FQNEAQ. The CDR3 sequence: CASSLNLHEQFF. For the CDR3, the DNA is TGTGCCAGCAGCTTGAATCTCCATGAGCAGTTCTTC.

The genes are TRBV6-5 and TRBJ2-5; 9 nucleotides line up with TRBD1. The closer fit of TRBJ2-7 to the DNA end suggests the J call may be wrong. The V gene's germline CDR1 is MNHEY and CDR2 SVGAGI. The CDR3 is 15 residues long. CDR3 sequence: CASSYSGQGPYEQYF. The CDR3 DNA reads as TGTGCCAGCAGTTACTCGGGACAGGGCCCCTACGAGCAGTACTTC.

This chain connects TRBV7-9 to TRBJ1-2; unclear D gene. V was trimmed by 3 bases and J by 7 bases, leaving 15 bases between them. The CDR3 sequence is 14 residues long. Germline assignment: CDR1 SEHNR and CDR2 FQNEAQ (reference sequence). The CDR3 sequence is CASSLMEEWGGYTF. CDR3 in DNA: TGTGCCAGCAGCTTGATGGAAGAGTGGGGTGGCTACACCTTC.

The DNA for the CDR3 is TGTGCCAGCAGCTTATCCGGCCCAGAACTCGGGGATACGCAGTATTTT. This sequence encodes CASSLSGPELGDTQYF. This rearrangement joins TRBV6-6 to TRBJ2-3; D not certain. CDR3 size: 16 residues. Looked up from germline, CDR1 is MNHNY and CDR2 is SVGAGI (reference sequence). Trimming left V 6 bases short and J 6 bases short, with 22 bases between.

This clone occurred once. The gene calls are TRBV5-1 and TRBJ2-1; D is possibly TRBD2 (7 bases). V was trimmed by 0 bases and J by 8 bases, leaving 21 bases between them. The germline V gene encodes CDR1 SGHRS and CDR2 YFSETQ. This CDR3 has 17 residues. CDR3 in DNA: TGCGCCAGCAGCTTGGGGGCGGGGGCGAGAAGGATCGATGAGCAGTTCTTC. Encoded protein: CASSLGAGARRIDEQFF. Looking up the rest from reference TRBV5-1 and TRBJ2-1 gives the full variable domain: KAGVTQTPRYLIKTRGQQVTLSCSPISGHRSVSWYQQTPGQGLQFLFEYFSETQRNKGNFPGRFSGRQFSNSRSEMNVSTLELGDSALYLCASSLGAGARRIDEQFFGPGTRLTVL.

The chain employs TRBV18 and TRBJ2-3, with D tentatively TRBD2 (6 bases). Germline V gene sequence: CDR1 KGHSH, CDR2 LQKENI. The CDR3 loop spans 14 amino acids. V was cut by 3 bases and J by 6 bases, with 13 bases left in between. As DNA, the CDR3 is TGTGCCAGCTCACCGCGGGACCGGCGGGATACGCAGTATTTT. Amino acid sequence: CASSPRDRRDTQYF.

The chain recombines TRBV11-1 with TRBJ1-5; D ambiguous. This CDR3 spans 13 amino acids. Germline CDR1 reads SGHAT; CDR2 reads FQDESV (reference sequence). Trimming shortened V by 4 bases and J by 0 bases, and 4 bases separated the two germline ends. The CDR3 reads CASSSGSNQPQHF. The CDR3 region has the DNA TGTGCCAGCAGCTCAGGTAGCAATCAGCCCCAGCATTTT.

The V gene is TRBV6-6, the J gene TRBJ2-1; 12 nucleotides align to TRBD2. CDR3 size: 15 residues. Germline lookup yields CDR1 MNHNY and CDR2 SVGAGI (reference sequence). V dropped 6 bases and J dropped 3; count of bases not matched to a gene: 3. The CDR3 nucleotides read TGTGCCAGCAGCCGGACTAGCGGGGTCTACAATGAGCAGTTCTTC. Protein: CASSRTSGVYNEQFF.

The V call is TRBV12-5, the J call TRBJ2-5; 9 bases agree with TRBD2. V was pared by 6 bases and J by 5 bases, with 13 bases of the junction left unmatched. Germline V gene data show CDR1 as LGHNT and CDR2 as FRNRAP. CDR3 length equals 16 residues. The CDR3 region has the DNA TGTGCTAGTGGCCCCGGCAGGGTAGCGGGAGATGAGACCCAGTACTTC. Translation gives CASGPGRVAGDETQYF.

This chain links TRBV30 with TRBJ1-5; maybe TRBD1 (5 bases). The V gene lost 4 bases and the J gene lost 2 bases, with 15 bases spanning the gap. CDR3 length: 15 residues. CDR1 is GTSNPN, CDR2 SVGIG, per germline (reference sequence). The CDR3 bases are TGTGCCTGGAAAAAGGGGTCGGGCCGCAATCAGCCCCAGCATTTT. It encodes CAWKKGSGRNQPQHF.

The chain carries TRBV4-1 and TRBJ2-3, with D possibly matching TRBD1 (5 bases). Per the germline V gene, CDR1 is MGHRA and CDR2 is YSYEKL. The CDR3 runs 16 residues. V gave up 1 base and J gave up 5 bases, with 16 bases separating them. The CDR3 sequence is CASSQGGAIPQDTQYF. For the CDR3, the DNA is TGCGCCAGCAGCCAAGGGGGCGCGATTCCACAAGATACGCAGTATTTT.

With regard to this clone: This sample also contains other DNA sequences that code for the same CDR3. The chain links TRBV18 to TRBJ2-5; D uncertain. Per the germline V gene, CDR1 is KGHSH and CDR2 is LQKENI. The CDR3 has 13 amino acids. The germline V and J ends were trimmed by 2 bases and 2 bases, with 6 bases remaining between them. In DNA form, the CDR3 reads TGTGCCAGCTCACCATCCGGGCAAGAGACCCAGTACTTC. Its translation is CASSPSGQETQYF. Full variable domain (rest looked up from reference TRBV18 and TRBJ2-5): NAGVMQNPRHLVRRRGQEARLRCSPMKGHSHVYWYRQLPEEGLKFMVYLQKENIIDESGMPKERFSAEFPKEGPSILRIQQVVRGDSAAYFCASSPSGQETQYFGPGTRLLVL.

This sequence joins TRBV7-2 and TRBJ2-1; TRBD2 matches at 11 bases. This CDR3 spans 15 amino acids. V trimming: 5 bases; J trimming: 2 bases; junction bases outside the gene matches: 2. The germline CDR1 and CDR2 sequences are SGHTA and FQGNSA. The DNA for the CDR3 is TGTGCCAGCAGCACGGGACTAGCGGCCTACAATGAGCAGTTCTTC. Amino acid sequence: CASSTGLAAYNEQFF.

The chain combines TRBV19 with TRBJ2-7, with 9 nucleotides matching TRBD2. The CDR3 spans 15 residues. CDR1 is LNHDA and CDR2 is SQIVND in the germline V gene (reference sequence). V dropped 5 bases and J dropped 2; count of bases not matched to a gene: 7. The CDR3 DNA sequence: TGTGCCAGTAGTCCCCGAGGCGGGGGGGCCTACGAGCAGTACTTC. It is translated as CASSPRGGGAYEQYF.

The J gene is TRBJ2-1, the V gene TRBV19; D is uncertain. The CDR3 is 13 amino acids. Between the trimmed V and J ends, which lost 2 bases and 10 bases, there was a span of 12 bases. The V gene's germline CDR1 is LNHDA and CDR2 SQIVND (reference sequence). CDR3 sequence: CASSIPPIAEQFF. The CDR3, as DNA: TGTGCCAGTAGTATACCCCCAATTGCAGAGCAGTTCTTC.

This chain connects TRBV7-2 to TRBJ1-5; 8 bases agree with TRBD1. CDR1 SGHTA and CDR2 FQGNSA come from the germline V gene. With V trimmed by 3 bases and J by 7 bases, 11 bases remained unmatched. The CDR3 totals 16 residues. In DNA, the CDR3 is TGTGCCAGCAGCTTGAGACAGGGGCAGGGAATCCAGCCCCAGCATTTT. This translates into CASSLRQGQGIQPQHF.

This rearrangement joins TRBV28 to TRBJ2-1; weak D call: TRBD2 (6 bases). V gave up 1 base and J gave up 8 bases, with 18 bases separating them. From germline, CDR1 is MDHEN and CDR2 SYDVKM. The CDR3 contains 16 residues. DNA of the CDR3: TGTGCCAGCAGTTTATCCCTGGGGGGTAAGAAGGATGAGCAGTTCTTC. Protein: CASSLSLGGKKDEQFF.

This rearrangement joins TRBV6-5 to TRBJ2-1; 7 positions match TRBD2. The V segment lost 10 bases and the J segment 6 bases; nucleotides outside the gene matches: 15. The V gene's germline CDR1 is MNHEY and CDR2 SVGAGI. This CDR3 region has 15 residues. The CDR3 loop reads CATLLRGSPLNEQFF. CDR3 DNA sequence: TGTGCCACCCTACTTCGCGGGAGTCCCCTCAATGAGCAGTTCTTC.

The genes are TRBV5-1 and TRBJ1-1; no firm D call. The CDR3 runs to 14 residues. The V end was cut by 4 bases, the J end by 1 base, with 11 bases between. Germline lookup yields CDR1 SGHRS and CDR2 YFSETQ. The CDR3 here is CASSERATNTEAFF. The CDR3 DNA reads TGCGCCAGCAGCGAGAGGGCTACGAACACTGAAGCTTTCTTT.

The gene calls are TRBV5-1 and TRBJ2-2, with 10 bases lining up with TRBD2. This CDR3 region has 19 residues. V trimming: 1 base; J trimming: 1 base; junction bases outside the gene matches: 10. Germline V lookup: CDR1 SGHRS, CDR2 YFSETQ. As DNA, the CDR3 is TGCGCCAGCAGCTTGACGCTAGCGGGAGTATTTGGGAACACCGGGGAGCTGTTTTTT. Amino acids: CASSLTLAGVFGNTGELFF.

This clone was picked up one time. This sample also contains other DNA sequences that code for the same CDR3. V and J are TRBV27 and TRBJ2-7; D gene ambiguous. Trimming removed 7 bases at V and 5 bases at J, with 18 bases between. Germline CDR1 reads MNHEY; CDR2 reads SMNVEV (reference sequence). The CDR3 spans 14 residues. CDR3 DNA sequence: TGTGCCAGCACCGGGCATGCGTACCCAAACGAGCAGTACTTC. It encodes CASTGHAYPNEQYF.

The table lists this clone with a count of one. The chain couples TRBV4-1 to TRBJ1-5; tentative D call: TRBD1 (5 bases). The CDR3 runs to 15 residues. CDR1 MGHRA and CDR2 YSYEKL come from the germline V gene. V lost 0 bases, J lost 7 bases, and 13 bases lay in between. CDR3 nucleotides: TGCGCCAGCAGCCAAGATCGCAGGGTGGGGCAGCCCCAGCATTTT. Amino acid sequence: CASSQDRRVGQPQHF.

This chain joins TRBV15 and TRBJ1-1, with unresolved D. CDR1 LNHNV and CDR2 YYDKDF come from the germline V gene (reference sequence). The V end lost 3 bases, the J end lost 3 bases, and 14 bases lay between the germline ends. This CDR3 region has 15 residues. CDR3 residues: CATSSMGFLDTEAFF. CDR3 nucleotide sequence: TGTGCCACCAGCAGCATGGGGTTCTTGGACACTGAAGCTTTCTTT.

The chain couples TRBV28 to TRBJ2-7; either TRBD1 or TRBD2 may supply D (5 bases each). V was trimmed by 5 bases and J by 7 bases, leaving 15 bases between them. The CDR3 covers 13 residues. Germline V gene lookup returns CDR1 MDHEN and CDR2 SYDVKM. The CDR3 DNA reads as TGTGCCAGCAGTAGCCCCGGGACGGGGGAGCAGTACTTC. Its protein product is CASSSPGTGEQYF.

J is TRBJ2-7 and V is TRBV28, with 11 bases identical to TRBD2. CDR1 and CDR2 from the germline V gene are MDHEN and SYDVKM. V lost 5 bases, J lost 2 bases, and 5 bases stayed unmatched. There are 15 residues in the CDR3. CDR3 region: CASSLSGRAAYEQYF. The DNA of the CDR3 is TGTGCCAGCAGTCTTAGCGGGAGGGCCGCCTACGAGCAGTACTTC.

The chain is built from TRBV10-3 and TRBJ2-3; D is uncertain. Trimming pared 7 bases from V and 0 bases from J, leaving 17 bases between. The CDR3 totals 16 residues. The germline V gene has CDR1 ENHRY and CDR2 SYGVKD. CDR3 protein: CAITFSPRPSTDTQYF. The DNA for the CDR3 is TGTGCCATCACTTTCTCACCCCGGCCTAGCACAGATACGCAGTATTTT.

The rearrangement joins TRBV27 to TRBJ1-1; D not resolved. Per germline, CDR1 MNHEY and CDR2 SMNVEV (reference sequence). V was cut by 1 base and J by 5 bases, with 11 bases left in between. This CDR3 has 14 residues. Written as DNA, the CDR3 is TGTGCCAGCAGTTTATATTTCCAGGCTACTGAAGCTTTCTTT. Its protein is CASSLYFQATEAFF.

The V gene is TRBV5-4, the J gene TRBJ2-1; no definite D call. V was shortened by 0 bases and J by 5 bases, with 12 bases between the two germline ends. The CDR3 spans 15 residues. The V gene's germline CDR1 is SGHNT and CDR2 YYREEE (reference sequence). The CDR3 loop reads CASSLGWALNNEQFF. For the CDR3, the DNA is TGTGCCAGCAGCTTGGGTTGGGCTCTAAACAATGAGCAGTTCTTC.

This clone showed up just a few times. V is TRBV10-1 and J is TRBJ2-7; D remains ambiguous. CDR1 and CDR2 (germline): WNHNN, SYGVQD (reference sequence). The V and J ends lost 8 bases and 3 bases respectively, with 2 bases between them. The CDR3 consists of 9 residues. The CDR3, as DNA: TGCGCCAGCCTCTACGAGCAGTACTTC. Encoded protein: CASLYEQYF.

The rearrangement links TRBV6-5 to TRBJ1-1; unclear D gene. The CDR3 spans 14 residues. Germline-derived CDR1 and CDR2 are MNHEY and SVGAGI. V was cut by 4 bases and J by 0 bases, with 9 bases left in between. CDR3 sequence: CASSSFNLNTEAFF. CDR3 in DNA: TGTGCCAGCAGTTCTTTCAATCTGAACACTGAAGCTTTCTTT.